The clone carrying this T cell receptor beta chain was found a few times. Its antigen is unknown. Germline loops: CDR1 SNHLY, CDR2 FYNNEI. This CDR3 has 14 residues. V lost 5 bases and J lost 11; bases outside the gene matches: 11. The sample belongs to a study of cytomegalovirus exposure and HLA in healthy donors. On the study more broadly: Early released data had tens of millions of unique TCRs, all coming from HLA-typed donors.

Study results and limitations: V- and J-gene trimming of TCR beta was linked (in a later analysis) to a missense DCLRE1C variant. Reports described diagnosis of cytomegalovirus status by the classifier as highly specific and sensitive.

The PCR had 60 Vbeta and 13 Jbeta primers. TCRdb keeps only in-frame clones here, not all; method: immunoSEQ multiplex PCR. The sample records 82,000 or so clones, roughly 74% being singletons. This TCR came from a woman between 45 and 60 years old in good health and CMV-seropositive. The chain links TRBV2 to TRBJ1-1, with TRBD1 matching 10 bases. Sequencing input: PBMCs. The CDR3 loop reads CASSKDRGRLVAFF. For the CDR3, the DNA is TGTGCCAGCAGTAAAGACAGGGGGCGCCTTGTGGCTTTCTTT.